One and the same sample provided the 18 T cell receptor beta chains below, sequenced in a study of blood T cell repertoires in COVID-19 (dated by TCRdb to between 2020 and 2021). Library creation used the immunoSEQ multiplex PCR assay. TCRdb carries this immuneACCESS record with in-frame sequences only. Its versions omit some clonotypes, under half of them owing to an unresolved V gene in the studies checked, with the rest unexplained. This sample has roughly 280,000 clones in its table, and about 85% of those were observed once. 4.2% of the sample lies in the top ten. Sequencing used peripheral blood. Every receptor here comes from a man aged 60 to 75 with acute or convalescent COVID-19.

The chain joins TRBV4-3 to TRBJ2-2, with 7 bases that match TRBD1. This CDR3 has 16 amino acids. The V gene's germline CDR1 is LGHNA and CDR2 YSLEER. The ends lost 0 bases at V and 4 bases at J; junction bases unmatched: 5. The CDR3 reads CASSQDRTGRTGELFF. CDR3 coding DNA: TGCGCCAGCAGCCAAGATCGGACAGGACGCACCGGGGAGCTGTTTTTT.

In this sample, this clone turned up a few times. DNA of the CDR3: TGTGCCAGCAGTTCAGGGGGTACAGTTGGAAACACCATATATTTT. Encoded protein: CASSSGGTVGNTIYF. V and J are TRBV7-2 and TRBJ1-3; 7 bases fit TRBD1. Germline CDR1 reads SGHTA; CDR2 reads FQGNSA. The CDR3 spans 15 residues. V trimming: 6 bases; J trimming: 3 bases; junction bases outside the gene matches: 8.

The chain combines TRBV27 with TRBJ2-7, with D possibly being TRBD2 (5 bases). Trimming left V 7 bases short and J 3 bases short, with 13 bases between. The V gene's germline CDR1 is MNHEY and CDR2 SMNVEV (reference sequence). This CDR3 has 13 residues. The CDR3 sequence is CASKSGSGYEQYF. In nucleotides, the CDR3 is TGTGCCAGCAAAAGTGGGAGTGGCTACGAGCAGTACTTC.

This clone was recorded once. The rearrangement uses TRBV2 and TRBJ1-5; D call uncertain. The CDR3 is 14 amino acids. Trimming removed 6 bases at V and 0 bases at J, with 9 bases between. The germline gives CDR1 SNHLY, CDR2 FYNNEI. The CDR3 protein is CASRSQYSNQPQHF. CDR3 DNA: TGTGCCAGCAGGTCACAGTATAGCAATCAGCCCCAGCATTTT.

V usage is TRBV5-4 and J usage is TRBJ2-7; D not certain. V gave up 1 base and J gave up 0 bases, with 5 bases separating them. The CDR3 runs to 13 residues. Germline values: CDR1 SGHNT, CDR2 YYREEE (reference sequence). This chain's CDR3 is CASSLPSSYEQYF. The DNA for the CDR3 is TGTGCCAGCAGCTTGCCCAGCTCCTACGAGCAGTACTTC. Using reference TRBV5-4 and TRBJ2-7 for the parts outside the CDR3, the full variable domain is ETGVTQSPTHLIKTRGQQVTLRCSSQSGHNTVSWYQQALGQGPQFIFQYYREEENGRGNFPPRFSGLQFPNYSSELNVNALELDDSALYLCASSLPSSYEQYFGPGTRLTVT.

The J gene is TRBJ2-6, the V gene TRBV29-1, with TRBD1 matching 10 bases. J was trimmed by 4 bases and V by 5 bases; bases with no gene match: 14. There are 18 residues in the CDR3. Germline-derived CDR1 and CDR2 are SQVTM and ANQGSEA. The CDR3 reads CSVNLWDRGVGGANVLTF. Here the CDR3 DNA reads TGCAGCGTTAACCTCTGGGACAGGGGCGTCGGAGGGGCCAACGTCCTGACTTTC. Full variable domain (remainder filled in from reference TRBV29-1 and TRBJ2-6): SAVISQKPSRDICQRGTSLTIQCQVDSQVTMMFWYRQQPGQSLTLIATANQGSEATYESGFVIDKFPISRPNLTFSTLTVSNMSPEDSSIYLCSVNLWDRGVGGANVLTFGAGSRLTVL.

The rearrangement links TRBV2 to TRBJ2-7; the match to TRBD2 covers 13 bases. Germline V gives CDR1 SNHLY, CDR2 FYNNEI. This CDR3 has 15 residues. The ends lost 4 bases at V and 6 bases at J; junction bases unmatched: 6. The CDR3: CASSVGLAGEREQYF. CDR3 in DNA: TGTGCCAGCAGTGTTGGACTAGCGGGAGAGCGCGAGCAGTACTTC. Drawing the rest from reference TRBV2 and TRBJ2-7, the complete variable domain is EPEVTQTPSHQVTQMGQEVILRCVPISNHLYFYWYRQILGQKVEFLVSFYNNEISEKSEIFDDQFSVERPDGSNFTLKIRSTKLEDSAMYFCASSVGLAGEREQYFGPGTRLTVT.

The CDR3 region has the DNA TGTGCCAGCAGTTCCCGCCCTACAGGGGTTCCTAACTATGGCTACACCTTC. Translating it yields CASSSRPTGVPNYGYTF. This sequence joins TRBV28 and TRBJ1-2, with 7 nucleotides matching TRBD1. Germline-derived CDR1 and CDR2 are MDHEN and SYDVKM. This CDR3 is built from 17 residues. The V gene end was trimmed by 4 bases and the J gene end by 0 bases; junction bases not matched to a gene: 11.

This clone was seen just once. The chain combines TRBV28 with TRBJ2-5; 9 positions agree with TRBD1. J lost 13 bases, V lost 6 bases, and 9 bases had no gene match. Germline lookup yields CDR1 MDHEN and CDR2 SYDVKM. This CDR3 spans 12 amino acids. In DNA form, the CDR3 reads TGTGCCAGCAGCCTGGGGAGGGACAGGGCGTACTTC. Its translation is CASSLGRDRAYF.

CDR3 sequence (DNA): TGTGCCAGCAGCGTGGAACAGGGTAGCAATCAGCCCCAGCATTTT. It yields the protein CASSVEQGSNQPQHF. This sequence joins TRBV7-8 and TRBJ1-5, with TRBD1 as a possible D gene (6 bases). Trimming cost V 5 bases and J 0 bases, with 11 bases left between them. Germline-derived CDR1 and CDR2 are SGHVS and FQNEAQ. This CDR3 is 15 amino acids long.

The genes are TRBV29-1 and TRBJ2-2, with a tentative D call TRBD2 (5 bases). V lost 5 bases, J lost 5 bases, and 6 bases lay in between. The length of the CDR3 is 11 residues. CDR1 is SQVTM, CDR2 ANQGSEA, per germline. CDR3 protein: CSVTGTGELFF. The CDR3 DNA is TGCAGCGTTACGGGGACCGGGGAGCTGTTTTTT.

The chain joins TRBV27 to TRBJ2-1; 13 bases fit TRBD2. Germline-derived CDR1 and CDR2 are MNHEY and SMNVEV (reference sequence). The J segment lost 5 bases and the V segment lost 0 bases, leaving 7 bases of the junction unmatched. This CDR3 comprises 18 residues. For the CDR3, the DNA is TGTGCCAGCAGTTTATCGCCCCCGGGGACTAGCGGGGACAATGAGCAGTTCTTC. It translates to CASSLSPPGTSGDNEQFF.

V is TRBV5-1 and J is TRBJ2-7, with 7 bases fitting TRBD2. Germline V gene data show CDR1 as SGHRS and CDR2 as YFSETQ. J was trimmed by 5 bases and V by 0 bases; bases with no gene match: 8. The CDR3 consists of 15 residues. CDR3 amino acids: CASSLVPGLEDEQYF. DNA of the CDR3: TGCGCCAGCAGCTTGGTCCCCGGACTAGAAGACGAGCAGTACTTC.

The chain couples TRBV27 to TRBJ2-3; 9 bases are a match to TRBD1. The CDR3 covers 17 residues. The V gene's germline CDR1 is MNHEY and CDR2 SMNVEV (reference sequence). Unmatched junction bases numbered 16, after V lost 6 bases and J lost 6 bases. The DNA for the CDR3 is TGTGCCAGCAGCCCTTCGTCTGCGACAGGGGGGCCCGATACGCAGTATTTT. It translates to CASSPSSATGGPDTQYF.

The J gene is TRBJ2-2, the V gene TRBV5-4, with D perhaps TRBD2 (6 bases). CDR3 length: 14 amino acids. Germline values: CDR1 SGHNT, CDR2 YYREEE (reference sequence). Trimming removed 4 bases at V and 6 bases at J, with 13 bases between. This CDR3 is CASSPGERAGELFF. In DNA form, the CDR3 reads TGTGCCAGCAGCCCGGGGGAGAGGGCCGGGGAGCTGTTTTTT.

This clone has only a few counts. Within the sample, other DNA sequences also encode this same CDR3. CDR3 sequence: CASSPDRGNQPQHF. The CDR3 DNA reads as TGTGCCAGCAGCCCGGACAGGGGGAATCAGCCCCAGCATTTT. V usage is TRBV11-2 and J usage is TRBJ1-5; 10 bases are shared with TRBD1. CDR3 length: 14 amino acids. CDR1 SGHAT and CDR2 FQNNGV come from the germline V gene. With 5 bases clipped from V and 4 bases from J, the junction kept 2 bases outside the gene matches.

The rearrangement joins TRBV18 to TRBJ2-6, with TRBD1 matching 7 bases. The V and J ends lost 3 bases and 0 bases, in that order; junction bases with no gene match: 5. CDR1 is KGHSH, CDR2 LQKENI, per germline. CDR3 length: 17 amino acids. The CDR3 DNA is TGTGCCAGCTCACCGGGGACAGCAGGCTCTGGGGCCAACGTCCTGACTTTC. Protein sequence: CASSPGTAGSGANVLTF.

This sequence joins TRBV29-1 and TRBJ2-2, with a tentative D call TRBD1 (6 bases). Trimming stripped 7 bases from V and 5 bases from J, with 17 bases between. Germline loops: CDR1 SQVTM, CDR2 ANQGSEA. This CDR3 contains 14 residues. The CDR3 region is CSAHRAVGTGELFF. In nucleotides, the CDR3 is TGCAGCGCCCACAGGGCTGTAGGAACCGGGGAGCTGTTTTTT.